A selection of T cell receptor beta chains follows, all from one sample in a study of T cell changes during pregnancy in multiple sclerosis. Profiling relied on immunoSEQ multiplex PCR, and the TCRdb table lists in-frame clones only, not all of them. The table records around 68,000 clones, about nine tenths of them present only once. The sample in question was peripheral blood, obtained after pregnancy. These TCRs come from a female donor in good health, enrolled as a control in a pregnancy study. Each CDR3 is given with its conserved first and last residue. The D gene is left open where the match is weak. A clone size is listed for some rows: how often the clone was seen (once, few, many), or a class if it is expanded.

J | D | size | V | CDR3 | DNA
TRBJ2-7 | TRBD1 | - | TRBV27 | CASSFWDRASYEQYF | TGTGCCAGCAGTTTTTGGGACAGGGCCTCCTACGAGCAGTACTTC
TRBJ2-2 | - | - | TRBV9 | CASTHHRTSNTGELFF | TGTGCCAGCACCCACCATCGGACATCGAACACCGGGGAGCTGTTTTTT
TRBJ2-3 | TRBD2 | - | TRBV6-5 | CASKRGSYTDTQYF | TGTGCCAGCAAGCGGGGGAGCTACACAGATACGCAGTATTTT
TRBJ2-2 | - | - | TRBV9 | CASSVLQGANTGELFF | TGTGCCAGCAGCGTCTTACAGGGCGCAAACACCGGGGAGCTGTTTTTT
TRBJ1-1 | TRBD1 | - | TRBV5-1 | CASRVSGQGVENTEAFF | TGCGCCAGCAGAGTATCGGGACAGGGGGTAGAGAACACTGAAGCTTTCTTT
TRBJ1-6 | - | - | TRBV25-1 | CASSGWAGRSYNSPLHF | TGTGCCAGCAGTGGTTGGGCGGGGAGATCCTATAATTCACCCCTCCACTTT
TRBJ1-4 | TRBD1 | - | TRBV7-2 | CASSRDRANEKLFF | TGTGCCAGCAGCCGAGACAGGGCCAATGAAAAACTGTTTTTT
TRBJ1-1 | - | - | TRBV7-2 | CASSWNRPPGEAFF | TGTGCCAGCAGCTGGAACCGACCGCCGGGTGAAGCTTTCTTT
TRBJ2-7 | TRBD1 | - | TRBV5-4 | CASSLKGASYEQYF | TGTGCCAGCAGCTTGAAGGGGGCCTCCTACGAGCAGTACTTC
TRBJ1-2 | - | - | TRBV5-1 | CASSLQEGPWGYTF | TGCGCCAGCAGCTTACAAGAGGGTCCGTGGGGCTACACCTTC
TRBJ1-2 | TRBD1 | - | TRBV5-1 | CASIGQGGGYTF | TGCGCCAGCATCGGACAGGGGGGTGGCTACACCTTC
TRBJ1-5 | - | few | TRBV27 | CASEGQPQHF | TGTGCCAGTGAGGGTCAGCCCCAGCATTTT
TRBJ1-1 | TRBD1 | - | TRBV7-6 | CASSLDIGGISEAFF | TGTGCCAGCAGCTTAGATATAGGGGGCATCTCTGAAGCTTTCTTT
TRBJ2-1 | - | - | TRBV11-1 | CASSTSEGVGEQFF | TGTGCCAGCAGCACTAGCGAGGGGGTAGGGGAGCAGTTCTTC
TRBJ2-5 | - | - | TRBV4-1 | CASSQPGYQETQYF | TGCGCCAGCAGCCAGCCAGGGTACCAAGAGACCCAGTACTTC
TRBJ1-2 | - | - | TRBV2 | CASSEGPGGYTF | TGTGCCAGCAGTGAGGGCCCGGGGGGCTACACCTTC
TRBJ2-7 | TRBD1 | - | TRBV7-8 | CASSPSFWGQGAPYEQYF | TGTGCCAGCAGCCCTAGTTTTTGGGGACAGGGGGCTCCCTACGAGCAGTACTTC
TRBJ1-2 | - | - | TRBV5-5 | CASSLEWQGYGYTF | TGTGCCAGCAGCTTGGAATGGCAGGGGTATGGCTACACCTTC
TRBJ1-5 | - | - | TRBV30 | CAWSLTDVGQPQHF | TGTGCCTGGAGTTTAACAGATGTTGGTCAGCCCCAGCATTTT
TRBJ1-4 | - | - | TRBV27 | CATGHLTNEKLFF | TGTGCCACCGGACACCTTACTAATGAAAAACTGTTTTTT
TRBJ2-5 | - | - | TRBV4-1 | CASSQGWAGETQYF | TGCGCCAGCAGCCAGGGCTGGGCAGGAGAGACCCAGTACTTC
TRBJ2-7 | - | once | TRBV4-3 | CASSQDPWTPTYEQYF | TGCGCCAGCAGCCAAGATCCATGGACACCAACCTACGAGCAGTACTTC
TRBJ1-2 | TRBD1 | once | TRBV6-4 | CASSWDRVDGYTF | TGTGCCAGCAGCTGGGACAGGGTGGACGGCTACACCTTC
TRBJ1-6 | TRBD1 | - | TRBV9 | CASSKDRGRSPLHF | TGTGCCAGCAGCAAGGACAGGGGACGTTCACCCCTCCACTTT
TRBJ1-2 | TRBD1 | - | TRBV11-1 | CASSAGTAANYGYTF | TGTGCCAGCAGCGCCGGGACAGCAGCTAACTATGGCTACACCTTC
TRBJ2-3 | TRBD2 | - | TRBV11-2 | CASSLLGGGPSTDTQYF | TGTGCCAGCAGCTTATTAGGCGGGGGGCCTAGCACAGATACGCAGTATTTT
TRBJ1-2 | - | - | TRBV7-2 | CASSQRGSGSPHGYTF | TGTGCCAGCAGCCAGCGGGGATCAGGGTCTCCTCATGGCTACACCTTC
TRBJ1-2 | TRBD1 | - | TRBV4-3 | CASSQGTGAKTYGYTF | TGCGCCAGCAGCCAAGGGACAGGGGCAAAAACCTATGGCTACACCTTC
TRBJ2-7 | TRBD1 | - | TRBV12-5 | CASGQFGTGFYEQYF | TGTGCTAGTGGCCAGTTTGGGACAGGGTTTTACGAGCAGTACTTC
TRBJ2-3 | TRBD1 | - | TRBV7-9 | CASSSGTGSDTQYF | TGTGCCAGCAGCTCCGGGACAGGGTCAGATACGCAGTATTTT
TRBJ1-6 | - | - | TRBV5-5 | CASTLDRNNSPLHF | TGTGCCAGTACTCTAGACAGGAACAATTCACCCCTCCACTTT
TRBJ1-1 | TRBD1 | - | TRBV9 | CASSKGQSNTEAFF | TGTGCCAGCAGCAAGGGACAGAGCAACACTGAAGCTTTCTTT
TRBJ1-2 | - | - | TRBV27 | CASSFVVSNGANYGYTF | TGTGCCAGCAGTTTTGTGGTGTCAAATGGAGCGAACTATGGCTACACCTTC
TRBJ2-7 | - | - | TRBV10-3 | CAISEDTYEQYF | TGTGCCATCAGTGAGGACACCTACGAGCAGTACTTC
TRBJ2-7 | TRBD2 | - | TRBV7-6 | CASSLPAGDPYEQYF | TGTGCCAGCAGCTTACCCGCGGGGGATCCCTACGAGCAGTACTTC
TRBJ1-3 | TRBD1 | - | TRBV6-6 | CASSYYRGSDTIYF | TGTGCCAGCAGTTACTACAGGGGTTCGGACACCATATATTTT
TRBJ2-3 | TRBD2 | - | TRBV15 | CATNERGSTDTQYF | TGTGCCACCAACGAGCGGGGGTCCACAGATACGCAGTATTTT
TRBJ1-6 | - | - | TRBV19 | CASSIGVGSPLHF | TGTGCCAGTAGTATTGGAGTTGGGTCACCCCTCCACTTT
TRBJ2-4 | TRBD2 | - | TRBV4-2 | CASSQEPGTSGGHKNIQYF | TGTGCCAGCAGCCAAGAACCCGGGACTAGCGGGGGACACAAAAACATTCAGTACTTC
TRBJ2-1 | TRBD2 | once | TRBV9 | CASSEGPSTQRGEQFF | TGTGCCAGCAGCGAGGGCCCGTCTACCCAGCGGGGTGAGCAGTTCTTC
TRBJ2-3 | TRBD2 | - | TRBV12-5 | CASGLISGGPDTQYF | TGTGCTAGTGGTTTGATTAGCGGGGGGCCAGATACGCAGTATTTT
TRBJ1-2 | - | - | TRBV27 | CASSLSGEVHGYTF | TGTGCCAGCAGTTTATCTGGGGAGGTTCATGGCTACACCTTC
TRBJ1-1 | TRBD1 | - | TRBV18 | CASSTGGFEAFF | TGTGCCAGCTCGACAGGGGGCTTTGAAGCTTTCTTT